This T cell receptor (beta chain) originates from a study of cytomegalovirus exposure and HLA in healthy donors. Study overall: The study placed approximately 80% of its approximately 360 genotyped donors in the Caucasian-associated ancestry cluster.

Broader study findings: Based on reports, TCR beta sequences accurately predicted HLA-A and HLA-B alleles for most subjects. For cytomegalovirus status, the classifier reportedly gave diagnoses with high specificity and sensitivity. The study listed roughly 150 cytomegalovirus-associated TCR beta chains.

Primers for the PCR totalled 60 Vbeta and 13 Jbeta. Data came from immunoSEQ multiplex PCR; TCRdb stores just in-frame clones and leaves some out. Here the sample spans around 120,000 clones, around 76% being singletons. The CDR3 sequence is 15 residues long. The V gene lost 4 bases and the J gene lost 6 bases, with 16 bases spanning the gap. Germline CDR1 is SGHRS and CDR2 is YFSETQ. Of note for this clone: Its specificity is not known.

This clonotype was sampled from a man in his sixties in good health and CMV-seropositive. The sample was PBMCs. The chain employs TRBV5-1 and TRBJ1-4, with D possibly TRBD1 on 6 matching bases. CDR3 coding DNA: TGCGCCAGCAGCCCCTCGGTCAGGGGAGATGAAAAACTGTTTTTT. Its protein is CASSPSVRGDEKLFF.